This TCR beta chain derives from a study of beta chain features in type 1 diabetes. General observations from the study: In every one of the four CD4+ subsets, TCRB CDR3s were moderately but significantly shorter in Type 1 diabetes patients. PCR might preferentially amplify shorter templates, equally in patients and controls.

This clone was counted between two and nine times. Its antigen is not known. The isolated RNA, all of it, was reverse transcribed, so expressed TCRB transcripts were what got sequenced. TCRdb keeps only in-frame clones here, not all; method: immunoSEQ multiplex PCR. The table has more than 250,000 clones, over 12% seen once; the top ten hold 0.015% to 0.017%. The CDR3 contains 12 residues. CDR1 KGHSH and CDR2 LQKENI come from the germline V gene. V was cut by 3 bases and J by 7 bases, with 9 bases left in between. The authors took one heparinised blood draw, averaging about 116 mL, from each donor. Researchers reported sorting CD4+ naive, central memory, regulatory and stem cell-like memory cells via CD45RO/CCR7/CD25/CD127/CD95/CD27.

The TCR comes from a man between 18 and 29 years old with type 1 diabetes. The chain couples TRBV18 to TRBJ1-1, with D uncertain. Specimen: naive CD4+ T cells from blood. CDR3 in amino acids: CASSPPGFEAFF. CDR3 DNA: TGTGCCAGCTCACCGCCGGGATTTGAAGCTTTCTTT.